This T cell receptor (beta chain) derives from a study of cytomegalovirus exposure and HLA in healthy donors. Study at large: There were around 390 genotyped donors. Of these, roughly 84% fell in the genetic ancestry cluster associated with self-reported Caucasian donors.

This CDR3 is built from 14 residues. The germline V gene encodes CDR1 MNHEY and CDR2 SVGAGI. Trimming took 4 bases from V and 4 from J; bases not matched to a gene: 7. In the case of this clone: The antigen is unknown.

Study-wide points: Reportedly, TCR beta sequences accurately predicted HLA-A and HLA-B alleles in most subjects. Many donors carried some public TCRs, although rarity characterized most TCR sequences. CMV antigen specificity of a few CMV-associated chains was confirmed in vitro.

Vbeta (60) and Jbeta (13) primers were used in the PCR. Repertoires were generated with immunoSEQ multiplex PCR, while TCRdb's copy carries only in-frame clones and drops some. Its listing shows tens of thousands of clones. This clonotype originated in a man aged 40-49 years in good health and CMV-seropositive. Sequences were obtained from PBMCs. The genes are TRBV6-5 and TRBJ2-7; TRBD2 agrees at 7 bases. The CDR3 loop reads CASSSPGTNYEQYF. Here the CDR3 DNA reads TGTGCCAGCAGTTCCCCCGGGACTAATTACGAGCAGTACTTC.